These T cell receptor beta chains were read from a single sample in a study of sequential checkpoint blockade in melanoma. The data were produced by immunoSEQ multiplex PCR, yet TCRdb's version contains in-frame clones alone and is incomplete. The table records 40,000 or so clones, 70% to 90% of them present only once. The sequenced sample was CD8+ T cells sorted from blood (inferred from file names), obtained from a patient given nivolumab and ipilimumab in sequence. The source is a human donor with melanoma. The conserved cysteine and the conserved F or W are not part of the CDR3 here. Fields, in order: V gene, J gene, CDR3 length, CDR3 protein.

v_call: TRBV4-2; j_call: TRBJ2-5; cdr3_length: 13; cdr3_aa: ASSQYLAYQETQY
v_call: TRBV7-3; j_call: TRBJ2-2; cdr3_length: 14; cdr3_aa: ASSPTVTGDTGELF
v_call: TRBV27; j_call: TRBJ2-3; cdr3_length: 12; cdr3_aa: ASSLLRAGDTQY
v_call: TRBV28; j_call: TRBJ2-1; cdr3_length: 12; cdr3_aa: ASRAQGKGNEQF
v_call: TRBV5-8; j_call: TRBJ2-7; cdr3_length: 15; cdr3_aa: ASSPYPGTGGGPEQY
v_call: TRBV6-5; j_call: TRBJ2-7; cdr3_length: 13; cdr3_aa: ASSPGTSGVNEQY
v_call: TRBV5-1; j_call: TRBJ2-7; cdr3_length: 12; cdr3_aa: ASSLAGGGYEQY
v_call: TRBV27; j_call: TRBJ2-1; cdr3_length: 13; cdr3_aa: ASSFLTSGIAEQF
v_call: TRBV9; j_call: TRBJ2-3; cdr3_length: 13; cdr3_aa: ASSVRTISTDTQY
v_call: TRBV2; j_call: TRBJ2-7; cdr3_length: 12; cdr3_aa: ASRGTGPTYEQY
v_call: TRBV10-2; j_call: TRBJ2-5; cdr3_length: 11; cdr3_aa: ASSGLAGETQY
v_call: TRBV19; j_call: TRBJ2-1; cdr3_length: 13; cdr3_aa: ASSIGQGSGNEQF
v_call: TRBV10-1; j_call: TRBJ2-5; cdr3_length: 11; cdr3_aa: ASSAGEKETQY
v_call: TRBV7-3; j_call: TRBJ1-5; cdr3_length: 14; cdr3_aa: ASSIPCVLSNQPQH
v_call: TRBV6-1; j_call: TRBJ2-7; cdr3_length: 12; cdr3_aa: ASSEAVRGYEQY
v_call: TRBV7-8; j_call: TRBJ1-5; cdr3_length: 14; cdr3_aa: ASSLPGKYSNQPQH
v_call: TRBV5-1; j_call: TRBJ2-2; cdr3_length: 15; cdr3_aa: ASSLAMTGGNTGELF
v_call: TRBV11-2; j_call: TRBJ2-1; cdr3_length: 14; cdr3_aa: ASSVGLAGSYNEQF
v_call: TRBV7-9; j_call: NA; cdr3_length: 13; cdr3_aa: ASSLAVGQGYEQY